These 2 T cell receptor beta chains were all obtained from the same sample, sequenced in a study of cytomegalovirus exposure and HLA in healthy donors. Primers for the PCR totalled 60 Vbeta and 13 Jbeta. TCRdb keeps only in-frame clones here, not all; method: immunoSEQ multiplex PCR. The table records some 110,000 clones, around a tenth of them present only once. Sequencing input: PBMCs. Receptor source: a man aged 30 to 39 in good health and CMV-seronegative.

This clone was detected a few times. The rearrangement links TRBV2 to TRBJ2-7; D unclear. The CDR3 consists of 17 residues. From germline, CDR1 is SNHLY and CDR2 FYNNEI. The V end was cut by 4 bases, the J end by 4 bases, with 23 bases between. CDR3 DNA sequence: TGTGCCAGCAGTGGCGGTAGCAGTTATGGCTTCGGGTACGAGCAGTACTTC. This encodes CASSGGSSYGFGYEQYF.

This chain uses TRBV19 with TRBJ2-5, with 8 bases lining up with TRBD1. Trimming removed 6 bases from V and 2 bases from J; junction bases left unmatched: 5. The length of the CDR3 is 14 residues. CDR1 and CDR2 (germline): LNHDA, SQIVND (reference sequence). The CDR3: CASSRQGQQETQYF. CDR3 coding DNA: TGTGCCAGTAGCCGACAGGGGCAGCAAGAGACCCAGTACTTC.